The 29 T cell receptor beta chains below were found in one sample sequenced in a study of blood T cell repertoires in COVID-19. The assay was immunoSEQ multiplex PCR, and TCRdb's table has in-frame clones only and misses some. The sample lists 150,000 to 200,000 clones, approximately 91% occurring once. The sequenced sample consisted of peripheral blood. Receptor source: a young man with acute or convalescent COVID-19.

V gene TRBV24-1 combines with J gene TRBJ1-1; the match to TRBD1 covers 7 bases. V dropped 3 bases and J dropped 1; count of bases not matched to a gene: 16. CDR1 is KGHDR and CDR2 is SFDVKD in the germline V gene. The CDR3 runs 19 residues. DNA for the CDR3: TGTGCCACCAGTGATCCCAGGGGAATCTCGGCAGGGGGGAACACTGAAGCTTTCTTT. Translated, it gives CATSDPRGISAGGNTEAFF.

This chain joins TRBV5-4 and TRBJ2-1; tentatively, D is TRBD1 (7 bases). The CDR3 consists of 13 residues. V was trimmed by 10 bases and J by 4 bases, leaving 15 bases between them. In germline, CDR1 is SGHNT, CDR2 YYREEE (reference sequence). CDR3 protein: CAYIPGGYNEQFF. The CDR3 nucleotides are TGTGCCTATATCCCAGGGGGGTACAATGAGCAGTTCTTC.

The V call is TRBV21-1, the J call TRBJ2-7; the D segment call TRBD1 is taken from the table without a DNA check. TRBV21-1 is flagged as a pseudogene. CDR3 length: 16 amino acids. This CDR3 is CASSRRIGAGAYEQYF. Written as DNA, the CDR3 is TGTGCCAGCAGCCGAAGGATAGGGGCTGGGGCTTACGAGCAGTACTTC.

This chain joins TRBV5-1 and TRBJ2-5, with TRBD2 as a possible D gene (5 bases). The CDR3 consists of 14 residues. V dropped 7 bases and J dropped 2 bases, with 15 bases sitting between them. Germline V CDR1 and CDR2: SGHRS, YFSETQ. The CDR3 sequence is CASSMVVAQETQYF. The CDR3 DNA reads as TGCGCCAGCTCTATGGTGGTAGCGCAAGAGACCCAGTACTTC.

This clone has more than one count but fewer than ten. The genes are TRBV19 and TRBJ2-3; 8 bases agree with TRBD1. Germline V gene lookup returns CDR1 LNHDA and CDR2 SQIVND (reference sequence). After removal of 3 bases from V and 3 bases from J, the junction contained 5 bases not matched to a gene. CDR3 length: 15 amino acids. CDR3 amino acids: CASSIRQGTTDTQYF. In DNA, the CDR3 is TGTGCCAGTAGTATTCGACAGGGGACGACAGATACGCAGTATTTT.

V usage is TRBV29-1 and J usage is TRBJ1-3, with 7 bases fitting TRBD1. CDR1 and CDR2 (germline): SQVTM, ANQGSEA. Trimming took 2 bases from V and 3 from J; bases not matched to a gene: 1. The CDR3 is 13 residues long. CDR3 sequence reads: CSVETGDGNTIYF. The CDR3 DNA reads TGCAGCGTTGAAACAGGGGATGGAAACACCATATATTTT.

The V and J genes are TRBV5-1 and TRBJ1-5; 11 positions match TRBD1. Germline V CDR1 and CDR2: SGHRS, YFSETQ. The CDR3 spans 15 residues. J was trimmed by 4 bases and V by 4 bases; bases with no gene match: 4. DNA for the CDR3: TGCGCCAGCAGCGAGGGGACAGGGGGAAATCAGCCCCAGCATTTT. Translating gives CASSEGTGGNQPQHF. Variable domain in full (rest from reference TRBV5-1 and TRBJ1-5): KAGVTQTPRYLIKTRGQQVTLSCSPISGHRSVSWYQQTPGQGLQFLFEYFSETQRNKGNFPGRFSGRQFSNSRSEMNVSTLELGDSALYLCASSEGTGGNQPQHFGDGTRLSIL.

The chain links TRBV19 to TRBJ2-6, with unresolved D. Deletions cut 6 bases from V and 0 bases from J, with 12 bases between. Germline CDR1 is LNHDA and CDR2 is SQIVND (reference sequence). CDR3 length: 16 residues. CDR3 residues: CASRQYTVSGANVLTF. CDR3 sequence (DNA): TGTGCCAGTAGGCAATACACAGTCTCTGGGGCCAACGTCCTGACTTTC.

V usage is TRBV5-6 and J usage is TRBJ1-1; 7 nucleotides align to TRBD1. V gave up 4 bases and J gave up 3 bases; unmatched junction bases: 6. This CDR3 region has 14 residues. Germline V gene lookup returns CDR1 SGHDT and CDR2 YYEEEE. The CDR3 region is CASSPSGQYTEAFF. The CDR3 DNA reads TGTGCCAGCAGCCCCTCGGGACAGTACACTGAAGCTTTCTTT.

This chain links TRBV10-2 with TRBJ2-2, with 11 bases identical to TRBD2. Germline CDR1 is WSHSY and CDR2 is SAAADI. The length of the CDR3 is 16 residues. The V segment lost 2 bases and the J segment 4 bases; nucleotides outside the gene matches: 3. Here the CDR3 DNA reads TGCGCCAGCAGTGAGATCGGGACTAGCGGCACCGGGGAGCTGTTTTTT. Encoded protein: CASSEIGTSGTGELFF.

In this sample, this clone turned up once. The CDR3 nucleotides are TGTGCCAGCAGCTTAGGACTCCGGAACACAGATACGCAGTATTTT. Protein sequence: CASSLGLRNTDTQYF. The J gene is TRBJ2-3, the V gene TRBV11-2; D is unclear. The V end lost 1 base, the J end lost 2 bases, and 10 bases lay between the germline ends. Germline-derived CDR1 and CDR2 are SGHAT and FQNNGV. This CDR3 contains 15 residues.

V is TRBV7-6 and J is TRBJ1-1; D gene ambiguous. V was pared by 4 bases and J by 3 bases, with 6 bases between. Germline CDR1 reads SGHVS; CDR2 reads FNYEAQ. The CDR3 spans 12 residues. CDR3 sequence (DNA): TGTGCCAGCAGCTCCCCTTACACTGAAGCTTTCTTT. Translated: CASSSPYTEAFF.

In its sample, this clone was seen once. V usage is TRBV11-2 and J usage is TRBJ2-1; 7 bases fit TRBD2. This CDR3 contains 17 residues. The ends lost 0 bases at V and 3 bases at J; junction bases unmatched: 8. Germline V CDR1 and CDR2: SGHAT, FQNNGV. The CDR3 DNA sequence: TGTGCCAGCAGCTTAGACGGCGTGGGACTAAGCTACAATGAGCAGTTCTTC. As protein: CASSLDGVGLSYNEQFF.

The chain joins TRBV15 to TRBJ1-6; perhaps TRBD1 as D (5 bases). CDR1 and CDR2 from the germline V gene are LNHNV and YYDKDF (reference sequence). CDR3 size: 16 residues. V was cut by 0 bases and J by 7 bases, with 13 bases left in between. CDR3 sequence: CATSRDRGRENSPLHF. In DNA, the CDR3 is TGTGCCACCAGCAGAGATAGGGGCCGAGAAAATTCACCCCTCCACTTT.

V usage is TRBV19 and J usage is TRBJ2-7; maybe TRBD2 (6 bases). The CDR3 loop spans 14 amino acids. CDR1 LNHDA and CDR2 SQIVND come from the germline V gene (reference sequence). Deletions cut 5 bases from V and 3 bases from J, with 14 bases between. The CDR3 sequence is CASSPSGVGYEQYF. CDR3 sequence (DNA): TGTGCCAGTAGTCCCTCGGGGGTCGGCTACGAGCAGTACTTC.

J is TRBJ1-1 and V is TRBV18; TRBD1 matches 7 bases. The CDR3 is 15 residues long. V was clipped by 3 bases and J by 6 bases; unmatched bases: 10. The germline V gene has CDR1 KGHSH and CDR2 LQKENI. This chain's CDR3 is CASSPAPGQRSEAFF. DNA for the CDR3: TGTGCCAGCTCACCGGCCCCGGGACAGAGGTCTGAAGCTTTCTTT.

The V and J genes are TRBV5-1 and TRBJ2-2, with 8 bases aligning to TRBD2. V shed 1 base and J 1 base; nucleotides not matched to a gene: 9. Germline lookup yields CDR1 SGHRS and CDR2 YFSETQ. The CDR3 has 18 amino acids. CDR3 sequence (DNA): TGCGCCAGCAGCTTGTACAGTAGCGGGGCAATGAACACCGGGGAGCTGTTTTTT. Translating gives CASSLYSSGAMNTGELFF.

V gene TRBV3-1 (or the pseudogene TRBV3-2) combines with J gene TRBJ2-7; maybe TRBD2 (5 bases). Germline lookup yields CDR1 LGHDT and CDR2 YNNKEL (reference sequence). CDR3 length: 15 residues. V was cut by 1 base and J by 1 base, with 11 bases left in between. CDR3 coding DNA: TGTGCCAGCAGCCAAGTTCGAGGGATATCCTACGAGCAGTACTTC. It yields the protein CASSQVRGISYEQYF.

The chain uses TRBV6-2 or TRBV6-3 and TRBJ1-4, with a weak D call TRBD1 (5 bases). Germline-derived CDR1 and CDR2 are MNHEY and SVGEGT. V lost 5 bases and J lost 0, with 13 bases in between. The CDR3 extends over 16 amino acids. The CDR3 protein is CASSPVDSATNEKLFF. The DNA for the CDR3 is TGTGCCAGCAGTCCCGTCGACAGCGCAACTAATGAAAAACTGTTTTTT.

The genes are TRBV7-8 and TRBJ2-3; the D is unclear. The CDR3 sequence is 12 residues long. Trimming cost V 3 bases and J 10 bases, with 11 bases left between them. CDR1 is SGHVS, CDR2 FQNEAQ, per germline. CDR3 DNA: TGTGCCAGCAGCTTTACTGAAACCGCGCAGTATTTT. As protein: CASSFTETAQYF. The entire variable domain, with the rest obtained from reference TRBV7-8 and TRBJ2-3, is as follows: GAGVSQSPRYKVAKRGQDVALRCDPISGHVSLFWYQQALGQGPEFLTYFQNEAQLDKSGLPSDRFFAERPEGSVSTLKIQRTQQEDSAVYLCASSFTETAQYFGPGTRLTVL.

This chain connects TRBV9 to TRBJ1-2; TRBD1 might be the D (5 bases). The CDR3 runs 14 residues. The germline CDR1 and CDR2 sequences are SGDLS and YYNGEE. The V end lost 0 bases, the J end lost 8 bases, and 14 bases lay between the germline ends. CDR3 sequence (DNA): TGTGCCAGCAGCGTAGATCGGGGGGTGTGGGGCTACACCTTC. Amino acids: CASSVDRGVWGYTF.

The chain joins TRBV2 to TRBJ1-2, with 7 bases fitting TRBD1. The trim removed 6 bases at V and 7 bases at J, leaving 8 bases unmatched. Germline CDR1 and CDR2: SNHLY and FYNNEI. The CDR3 covers 13 residues. The CDR3 sequence is CASRGSGDSGYTF. The CDR3 DNA sequence: TGTGCCAGCAGGGGGAGTGGGGACAGTGGCTACACCTTC.

Turning to this clone: Other DNA sequences in this specimen translate into the identical CDR3. The chain combines TRBV24-1 with TRBJ1-1; D gene unclear. The germline V and J ends were trimmed by 6 bases and 0 bases, with 7 bases remaining between them. Looked up from germline, CDR1 is KGHDR and CDR2 is SFDVKD. The CDR3 has 13 amino acids. The CDR3 loop reads CATSPGMNTEAFF. CDR3 DNA: TGTGCCACCAGTCCTGGCATGAACACTGAAGCTTTCTTT.

J is TRBJ1-2 and V is TRBV6-1, with D hard to call. V lost 2 bases, J lost 2 bases, and 9 bases lay in between. The CDR3 is 14 amino acids. Germline V lookup: CDR1 MNHNS, CDR2 SASEGT. This chain's CDR3 is CASSENVRNYGYTF. The CDR3 nucleotides are TGTGCCAGCAGTGAAAACGTCAGAAACTATGGCTACACCTTC.

The chain employs TRBV19 and TRBJ1-1; 9 bases are shared with TRBD1. The V gene's germline CDR1 is LNHDA and CDR2 SQIVND (reference sequence). The CDR3 length is 15 residues. Trimming cost V 10 bases and J 2 bases; bases outside gene matches: 11. Written as DNA, the CDR3 is TGTGCCACCATACCTGACAGGGGGGTCAACACTGAAGCTTTCTTT. It specifies CATIPDRGVNTEAFF.

This CDR3 is CASSLRQGGTNYGYTF. DNA for the CDR3: TGCGCCAGCAGCTTGCGACAAGGGGGCACTAACTATGGCTACACCTTC. The chain recombines TRBV5-1 with TRBJ1-2, with 7 bases identical to TRBD1. The V gene's germline CDR1 is SGHRS and CDR2 YFSETQ. The V segment lost 1 base and the J segment 0 bases; nucleotides outside the gene matches: 6. This CDR3 is built from 16 residues.

The V gene is TRBV14, the J gene TRBJ1-2; 7 bases agree with TRBD1. The CDR3 has 13 residues. Per germline, CDR1 SGHDN and CDR2 FVKESK. V lost 4 bases and J lost 8; bases outside the gene matches: 7. CDR3 sequence: CASSPRGLGGYTF. The DNA for the CDR3 is TGTGCCAGCAGCCCTAGGGGGCTTGGGGGCTACACCTTC.

The chain carries TRBV27 and TRBJ1-2; D is unresolved. Germline V gives CDR1 MNHEY, CDR2 SMNVEV (reference sequence). This CDR3 has 16 residues. V dropped 11 bases and J dropped 2 bases, with 24 bases sitting between them. CDR3 DNA: TGTGCCTCCCGACCACCCCATGGCGGCAAGAACTATGGCTACACCTTC. Residues: CASRPPHGGKNYGYTF.

The chain carries TRBV5-5 and TRBJ2-1; D may be TRBD1 (5 bases). Looked up from germline, CDR1 is SGHKS and CDR2 is YYEKEE (reference sequence). Trimming cost V 2 bases and J 5 bases, with 14 bases left between them. The CDR3 length is 15 residues. CDR3 loop: CASSFEGHGDNEQFF. DNA of the CDR3: TGTGCCAGCAGCTTCGAAGGACACGGAGACAATGAGCAGTTCTTC.